The source of this TCR beta chain is a study of T cells in Graves' hyperthyroidism and ophthalmopathy (dated by TCRdb to about 2019). Notes on the research overall: Peripheral blood was sampled at the time of initial diagnosis, prior to any treatment. TCR V-J signatures able to tell the groups apart were searched for in a discovery cohort of 100 or so patients, of whom more than 40 had Graves' ophthalmopathy and 55 to 65 had stable Graves' hyperthyroidism. Prospective prediction of ophthalmopathy was tested in an independent validation cohort of under 20 hyperthyroidism patients and 17 patients who later progressed to ophthalmopathy. The 90 to 100 discovery patients were randomly split 7:3 into training and test sets. In addition, the study compared T-cell repertoires in thyroid tissue and in blood from about 6 Graves' hyperthyroidism patients. Once sampling was done, hyperthyroidism patients were given methimazole at a starting dose of 30 mg daily, whereas ophthalmopathy patients were given high-dose intravenous methylprednisolone. The paper describes TCR Vbeta CDR3 sequencing of 135 peripheral blood samples, made up of about 41 ophthalmopathy patients, approximately 76 hyperthyroidism patients and approximately 17 progressor patients. Results the study describes overall, beyond this receptor: No statistical method was used to fix the sample size in advance, and group allocation was not hidden from the investigators. A model built on a 13 V-J signature distinguished ophthalmopathy from stable hyperthyroidism, reaching roughly 88% sensitivity and under 84% specificity in cross-validation and 80%/75% in testing. During validation, the model predicted progression to ophthalmopathy a median of approximately six months ahead of onset, with almost 71% sensitivity and about 72% specificity. Blood samples also contained most of the expanded thyroid clonotypes (frequency above 0.001), which suggests that blood repertoires may reflect thyroid immune responses.

This clonotype was seen many times. There is no known antigen for this receptor. No base-level quality is on record; no much larger clone is a single base apart. A patient counted as having stable Graves' hyperthyroidism if no progression to ophthalmopathy occurred over 18 months of follow-up. The hyperthyroidism patients were between 18 and 65 years old and newly diagnosed, with a disease duration of less than 2 months. Any patient with an uncontrolled infection, another autoimmune disease, pregnancy or lactation was excluded. Diagnoses were based on clinical symptoms, serum thyroxine and TRAb, thyroid ultrasound and orbital computed tomography. Ficoll-Paque density gradient centrifugation was used to isolate PBMCs from approximately 10 ml of fresh peripheral blood. Total RNA was extracted with Trizol reagent, and quality was checked on an Agilent 2100 Bioanalyzer. For CDR1 and CDR2, the germline V gene lists SNHLY and FYNNEI. CDR3 length: 15 amino acids, cysteine to phenylalanine. CDR3 DNA is the only sequence kept; it has 45 bases, read in frame from the first base. V loses 8 bases, J loses 4 bases, and the germline ends lie 18 bases apart.

The TCR beta CDR3 regions were amplified from the RNA transcripts. The first round of RT-PCR for the TCR CDR3 was performed with the HTBI primer set and the Qiagen OneStep RT-PCR kit. Libraries were constructed in a second round of multiplex PCR, after which size selection and purification were performed. The libraries were sequenced on an Illumina HiSeq2000 using paired-end 100 bp reads. The authors' pipeline ran thus. SOAPnuke was used to process the raw data, removing reads that contained adapters or uncalled bases, had a mean Phred below 15, or lacked an exact match to the constant primer or identifier. COPE v1.2.5 was used to merge the high-quality paired reads, and each unique nucleotide sequence was defined as a clonotype. Clonotypes were aligned to IMGT TRBV, TRBD and TRBJ reference segments using MiTCR v1.1. The analysis included only V-J combinations with a frequency above 0.0001, which together covered around 99% of the repertoires. A TCS score was defined as the ratio between F50 (clonal expansion) and ExV (chaos), using BLOSUM62-based TCRdist between CDR3 peptides within each V-J. Welch's t-statistics and random forest reduced several hundred V-J features to 13, which were used in a naive Bayes classifier (R e1071). TCRdb reran the public reads through fastp at Q25 and MiXCR, keeping productive beta chains. CDR3 protein sequences are deduplicated, and each keeps its most common genes and DNA. The V and J calls shown here were made by TCRdb, not taken from the authors' results. In all, the sample holds about 380,000 distinct CDR3 sequences, and around 14% of those were seen once. The biggest ten clones account for around 10% of the sample.

In this chain, TRBV2 is recombined with TRBJ2-1; perhaps TRBD2 is the D gene, with 6 bases matching. The source material was blood. The sequence came from an older woman with Graves' hyperthyroidism. The DNA sequence is as follows: TGTGCCAGCGAGGGACTCCCCCCAGGATACAATGAGCAGTTCTTC. It translates to CASEGLPPGYNEQFF.